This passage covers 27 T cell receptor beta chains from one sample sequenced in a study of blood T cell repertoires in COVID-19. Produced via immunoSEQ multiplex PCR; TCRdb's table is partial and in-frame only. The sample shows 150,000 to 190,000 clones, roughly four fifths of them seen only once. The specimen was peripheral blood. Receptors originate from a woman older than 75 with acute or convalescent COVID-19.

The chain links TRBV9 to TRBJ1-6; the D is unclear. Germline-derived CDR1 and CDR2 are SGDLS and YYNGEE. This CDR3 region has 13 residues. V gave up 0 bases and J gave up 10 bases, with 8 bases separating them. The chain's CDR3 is CASSVAAGSPLHF. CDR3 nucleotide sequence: TGTGCCAGCAGCGTAGCGGCGGGATCACCCCTCCACTTT.

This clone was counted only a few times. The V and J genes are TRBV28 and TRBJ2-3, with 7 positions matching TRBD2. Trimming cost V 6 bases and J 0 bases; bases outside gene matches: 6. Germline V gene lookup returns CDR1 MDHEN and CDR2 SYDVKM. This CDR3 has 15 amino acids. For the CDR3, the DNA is TGTGCCAGCAGGGGGGGGACTGTAAGCACAGATACGCAGTATTTT. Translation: CASRGGTVSTDTQYF.

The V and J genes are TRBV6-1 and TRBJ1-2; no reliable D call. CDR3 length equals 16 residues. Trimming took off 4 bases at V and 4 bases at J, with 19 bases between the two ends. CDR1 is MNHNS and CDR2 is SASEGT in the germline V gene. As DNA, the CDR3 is TGTGCCAGCAGTGCTGGAGGACCCATGGGGTCCTATGGCTACACCTTC. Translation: CASSAGGPMGSYGYTF.

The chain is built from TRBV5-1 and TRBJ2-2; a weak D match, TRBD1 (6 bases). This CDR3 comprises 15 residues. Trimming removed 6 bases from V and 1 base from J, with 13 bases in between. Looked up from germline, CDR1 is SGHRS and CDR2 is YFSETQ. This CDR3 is CASTRSQGNTGELFF. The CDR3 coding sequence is TGCGCCAGCACCAGATCACAGGGGAACACCGGGGAGCTGTTTTTT.

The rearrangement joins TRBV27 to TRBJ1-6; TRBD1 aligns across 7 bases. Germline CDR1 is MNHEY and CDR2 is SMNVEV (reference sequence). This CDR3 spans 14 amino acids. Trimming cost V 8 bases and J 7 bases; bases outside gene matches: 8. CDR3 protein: CASGPGTENSPLHF. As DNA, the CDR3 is TGTGCCAGCGGTCCCGGGACAGAAAATTCACCCCTCCACTTT.

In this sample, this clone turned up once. CDR3 loop: CASGTSSVLAYEQYF. In nucleotides, the CDR3 is TGTGCCAGCGGGACTAGTTCGGTTCTAGCCTACGAGCAGTACTTC. The J gene is TRBJ2-7, the V gene TRBV6-5; 8 bases match TRBD2. Germline trimming cut 8 bases from V and 2 bases from J; bases unmatched to any gene: 11. Germline assignment: CDR1 MNHEY and CDR2 SVGAGI. The CDR3 has 15 amino acids.

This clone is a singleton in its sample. The CDR3 nucleotides are TGTGCCAGCAGTCCTCCCCGGTGGGGGCTACTCCCCGGGGAGCTGTTTTTT. The encoded protein is CASSPPRWGLLPGELFF. The rearrangement uses TRBV27 and TRBJ2-2; maybe TRBD1 (6 bases). The CDR3 runs to 17 residues. V was cut by 5 bases and J by 6 bases, with 22 bases left in between. Germline loops: CDR1 MNHEY, CDR2 SMNVEV (reference sequence).

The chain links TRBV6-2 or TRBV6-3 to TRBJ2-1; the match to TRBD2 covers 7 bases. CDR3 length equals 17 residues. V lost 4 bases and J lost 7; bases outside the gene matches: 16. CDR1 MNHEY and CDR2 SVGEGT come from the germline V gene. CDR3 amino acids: CASSSIRLALTKNEQFF. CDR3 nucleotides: TGTGCCAGCAGTTCGATCAGACTAGCACTCACTAAAAATGAGCAGTTCTTC.

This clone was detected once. CDR3 loop: CASRTDSYNEQFF. The CDR3 DNA reads TGTGCCAGCAGAACGGACTCATACAATGAGCAGTTCTTC. The chain uses TRBV6-4 and TRBJ2-1; a weak D match, TRBD2 (5 bases). CDR1 is MRHNA and CDR2 is SNTAGT in the germline V gene. V gave up 6 bases and J gave up 4 bases, with 10 bases separating them. The CDR3 consists of 13 residues.

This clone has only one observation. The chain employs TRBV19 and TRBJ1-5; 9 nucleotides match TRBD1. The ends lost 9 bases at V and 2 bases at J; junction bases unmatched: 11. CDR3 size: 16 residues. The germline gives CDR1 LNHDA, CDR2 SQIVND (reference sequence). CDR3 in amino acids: CASKEFGQGRNQPQHF. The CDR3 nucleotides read TGTGCCAGCAAAGAGTTCGGACAGGGGCGCAATCAGCCCCAGCATTTT.

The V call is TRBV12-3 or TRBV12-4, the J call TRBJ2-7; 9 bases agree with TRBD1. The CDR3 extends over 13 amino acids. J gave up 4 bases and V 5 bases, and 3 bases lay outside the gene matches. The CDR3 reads CASSQGQGYEQYF. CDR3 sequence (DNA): TGTGCCAGCAGTCAGGGACAGGGTTACGAGCAGTACTTC.

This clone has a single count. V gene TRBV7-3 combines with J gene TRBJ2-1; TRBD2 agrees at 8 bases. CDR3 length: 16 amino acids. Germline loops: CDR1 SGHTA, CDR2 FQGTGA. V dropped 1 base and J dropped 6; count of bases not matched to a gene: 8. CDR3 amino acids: CASSLNGGEPFNEQFF. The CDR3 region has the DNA TGTGCCAGCAGCTTAAACGGGGGGGAGCCCTTCAATGAGCAGTTCTTC. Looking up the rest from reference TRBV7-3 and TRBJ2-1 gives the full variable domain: GAGVSQTPSNKVTEKGKYVELRCDPISGHTALYWYRQSLGQGPEFLIYFQGTGAADDSGLPNDRFFAVRPEGSVSTLKIQRTERGDSAVYLCASSLNGGEPFNEQFFGPGTRLTVL.

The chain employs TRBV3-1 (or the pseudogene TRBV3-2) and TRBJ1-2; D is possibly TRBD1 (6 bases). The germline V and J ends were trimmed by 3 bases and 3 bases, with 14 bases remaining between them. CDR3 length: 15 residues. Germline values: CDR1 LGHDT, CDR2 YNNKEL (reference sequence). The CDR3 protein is CASSQSVSGDYGYTF. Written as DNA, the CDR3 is TGTGCCAGCAGCCAGTCGGTATCAGGGGACTATGGCTACACCTTC.

In DNA form, the CDR3 reads TGTGCCAGCAGCTTGGGTTTCGGGCAGCCCCAGCATTTT. Residues: CASSLGFGQPQHF. This sequence joins TRBV5-6 and TRBJ1-5; D gene uncertain. Germline values: CDR1 SGHDT, CDR2 YYEEEE. This CDR3 is 13 amino acids long. The V gene lost 0 bases and the J gene lost 7 bases, with 8 bases spanning the gap.

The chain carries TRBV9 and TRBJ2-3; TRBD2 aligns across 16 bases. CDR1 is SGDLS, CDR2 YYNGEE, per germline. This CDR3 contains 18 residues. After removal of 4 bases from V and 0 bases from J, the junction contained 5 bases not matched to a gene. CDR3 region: CASSPGTSGGASTDTQYF. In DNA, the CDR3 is TGTGCCAGCAGCCCGGGGACTAGCGGGGGGGCGAGCACAGATACGCAGTATTTT.

CDR3 nucleotide sequence: TGTGCCAGCAGCCAAGCTAGCCGCACAGATACGCAGTATTTT. Its translation is CASSQASRTDTQYF. This chain links TRBV3-1 (or the pseudogene TRBV3-2) with TRBJ2-3, with D perhaps TRBD2 (5 bases). Trimming took 1 base from V and 1 from J, leaving 6 bases between them. Germline assignment: CDR1 LGHDT and CDR2 YNNKEL (reference sequence). The CDR3 spans 14 residues.

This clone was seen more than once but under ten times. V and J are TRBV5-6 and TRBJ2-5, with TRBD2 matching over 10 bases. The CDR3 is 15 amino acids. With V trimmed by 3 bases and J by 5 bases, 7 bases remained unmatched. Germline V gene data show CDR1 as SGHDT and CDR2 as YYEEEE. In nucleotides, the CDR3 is TGTGCCAGCAGCTCGGAGCGGGGGGGCCGGGAGACCCAGTACTTC. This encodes CASSSERGGRETQYF.

Here the CDR3 reads CASSLSGILSGNTIYF. Here the CDR3 DNA reads TGTGCCAGCAGCTTATCGGGAATACTCTCTGGAAACACCATATATTTT. The chain has TRBV7-8 and TRBJ1-3; D is unclear. Between the trimmed V and J ends, which lost 2 bases and 0 bases, there was a span of 11 bases. Germline V gene sequence: CDR1 SGHVS, CDR2 FQNEAQ. CDR3 length: 16 amino acids. The variable domain in full, with the rest retrieved from reference TRBV7-8 and TRBJ1-3, is GAGVSQSPRYKVAKRGQDVALRCDPISGHVSLFWYQQALGQGPEFLTYFQNEAQLDKSGLPSDRFFAERPEGSVSTLKIQRTQQEDSAVYLCASSLSGILSGNTIYFGEGSWLTVV.

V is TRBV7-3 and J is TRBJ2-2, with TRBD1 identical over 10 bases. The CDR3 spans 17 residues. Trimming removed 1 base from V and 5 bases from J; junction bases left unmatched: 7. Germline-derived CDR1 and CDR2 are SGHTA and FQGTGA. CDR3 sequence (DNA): TGTGCCAGCAGCTTAATGGGGACAGGGGCGGCAACCGGGGAGCTGTTTTTT. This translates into CASSLMGTGAATGELFF. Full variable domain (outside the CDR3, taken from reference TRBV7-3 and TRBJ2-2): GAGVSQTPSNKVTEKGKYVELRCDPISGHTALYWYRQSLGQGPEFLIYFQGTGAADDSGLPNDRFFAVRPEGSVSTLKIQRTERGDSAVYLCASSLMGTGAATGELFFGEGSRLTVL.

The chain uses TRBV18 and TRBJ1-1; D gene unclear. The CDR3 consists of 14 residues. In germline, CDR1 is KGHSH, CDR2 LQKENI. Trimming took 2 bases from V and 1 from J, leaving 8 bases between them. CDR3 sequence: CASSPGEENTEAFF. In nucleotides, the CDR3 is TGTGCCAGCTCACCAGGAGAGGAGAACACTGAAGCTTTCTTT.

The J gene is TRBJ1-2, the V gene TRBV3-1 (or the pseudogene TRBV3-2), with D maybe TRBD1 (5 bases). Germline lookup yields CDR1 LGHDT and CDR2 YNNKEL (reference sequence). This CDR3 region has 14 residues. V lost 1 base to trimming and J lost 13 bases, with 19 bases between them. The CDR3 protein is CASSQGPAPGGCTF. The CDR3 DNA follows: TGTGCCAGCAGCCAAGGACCCGCCCCGGGGGGGTGCACCTTC.

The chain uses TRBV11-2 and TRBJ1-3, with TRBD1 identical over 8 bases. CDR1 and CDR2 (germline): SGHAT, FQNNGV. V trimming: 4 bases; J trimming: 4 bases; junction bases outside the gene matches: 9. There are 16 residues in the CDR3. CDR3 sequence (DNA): TGTGCCAGCAGCTCCTTACAGGGGGTTTCGGGAAACACCATATATTTT. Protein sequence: CASSSLQGVSGNTIYF.

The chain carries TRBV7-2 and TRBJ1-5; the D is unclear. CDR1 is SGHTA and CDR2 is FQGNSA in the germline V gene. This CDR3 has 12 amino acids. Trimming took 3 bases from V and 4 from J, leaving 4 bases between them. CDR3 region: CASSFGNQPQHF. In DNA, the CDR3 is TGTGCCAGCAGCTTCGGGAATCAGCCCCAGCATTTT.

The CDR3 region is CASSLRGADTQYF. The CDR3 DNA follows: TGTGCCAGCAGCTTAAGGGGGGCAGATACGCAGTATTTT. The rearrangement joins TRBV7-3 to TRBJ2-3; TRBD2 is a possible D gene (6 bases). CDR3 length: 13 residues. Trimming removed 1 base from V and 4 bases from J, with 6 bases in between. The germline gives CDR1 SGHTA, CDR2 FQGTGA.

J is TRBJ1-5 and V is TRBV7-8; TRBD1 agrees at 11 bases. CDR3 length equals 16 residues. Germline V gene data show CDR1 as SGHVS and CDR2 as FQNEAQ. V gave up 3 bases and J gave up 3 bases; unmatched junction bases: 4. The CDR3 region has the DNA TGTGCCAGCAGCTTGTGGACAGGGGGCAACAATCAGCCCCAGCATTTT. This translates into CASSLWTGGNNQPQHF.

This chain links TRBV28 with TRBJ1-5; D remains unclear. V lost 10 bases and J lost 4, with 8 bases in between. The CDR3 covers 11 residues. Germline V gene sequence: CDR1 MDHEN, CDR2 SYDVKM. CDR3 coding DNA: TGTGCCACTCGAGGGAATCAGCCCCAGCATTTT. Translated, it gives CATRGNQPQHF. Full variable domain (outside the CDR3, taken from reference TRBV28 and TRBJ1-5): DVKVTQSSRYLVKRTGEKVFLECVQDMDHENMFWYRQDPGLGLRLIYFSYDVKMKEKGDIPEGYSVSREKKERFSLILESASTNQTSMYLCATRGNQPQHFGDGTRLSIL.

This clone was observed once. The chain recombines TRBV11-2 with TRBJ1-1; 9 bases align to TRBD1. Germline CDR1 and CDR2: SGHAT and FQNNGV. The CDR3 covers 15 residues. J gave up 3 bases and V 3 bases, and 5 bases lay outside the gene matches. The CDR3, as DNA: TGTGCCAGCAGCTTCGTGACAGGGGGGTACACTGAAGCTTTCTTT. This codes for CASSFVTGGYTEAFF.